A selection of T cell receptor beta chains follows, all from one sample in a study of beta chain features in type 1 diabetes. Profiling relied on immunoSEQ multiplex PCR, and the TCRdb table lists in-frame clones only, not all of them. The sample has about 160,000 clones; roughly 9% are singletons. The sequencing input was central memory CD4+ T cells from blood. Receptor source: a woman in her 30s with type 1 diabetes. CDR3s include the opening cysteine and the closing phenylalanine or tryptophan. The D gene is left open where the match is weak. Size is omitted from some rows. Given values are once, few, many or a class for expanded clones.

d_gene,j_gene,v_gene,abundance,CDR3nt,CDR3aa
-,TRBJ2-5,TRBV11-2,-,TGTGCCAGCAGCTCGAGTCTAGCGTATGAGACCCAGTACTTC,CASSSSLAYETQYF
TRBD1,TRBJ2-5,TRBV10-3,-,TGTGCCATCAGCGACAGGGCAGAGACCCAGTACTTC,CAISDRAETQYF
-,TRBJ1-5,TRBV6-5,-,TGTGCCAGCAAAACATCGTGGAATCAGCCCCAGCATTTT,CASKTSWNQPQHF
-,TRBJ2-5,TRBV5-1,few,TGCGCCAGCAGCCCCACTAGGGAAGAGACCCAGTACTTC,CASSPTREETQYF
-,TRBJ2-3,TRBV7-9,-,TGTGCCAGCAGACAGGGCGGAGATACGCAGTATTTT,CASRQGGDTQYF
TRBD2,TRBJ2-1,TRBV4-2,few,TGTGCCAGCAGCCAAGATGGAGCGGGAGGGTCCTACAATGAGCAGTTCTTC,CASSQDGAGGSYNEQFF
-,TRBJ2-7,TRBV28,-,TGTGCCAGCAGTCCCCGAGGCGAGCAGTACTTC,CASSPRGEQYF
-,TRBJ1-4,TRBV7-9,few,TGTGCCAGCAGCTTAGCGCCGGGCAGGGCTTCGTATGAAAAACTGTTTTTT,CASSLAPGRASYEKLFF
TRBD1,TRBJ2-7,TRBV5-1,many,TGCGCCAGCAGCCCGGACAGGGTGCCCTACGAGCAGTACTTC,CASSPDRVPYEQYF
-,TRBJ2-7,TRBV28,-,TGTGCCAGCAGTTCCCCCAGGCTGGCGTACGAGCAGTACTTC,CASSSPRLAYEQYF
TRBD1,TRBJ2-2,TRBV7-9,-,TGTGCCAGCAGCTTAGGACAGGGCAACACGAACACCGGGGAGCTGTTTTTT,CASSLGQGNTNTGELFF
-,TRBJ1-2,TRBV4-1,-,TGCGCCAGCAGCCAAGGCGGGATCGGAGGGAATGGCTACACCTTC,CASSQGGIGGNGYTF
TRBD1,TRBJ2-1,TRBV5-1,-,TGCGCCAGCAGCGTGGGACAGGGGGCGGTTGGTGAGCAGTTCTTC,CASSVGQGAVGEQFF
-,TRBJ2-6,TRBV5-6,-,TGTGCCAGCAGCTCTTCACGGTTCGCTGGGGCCAACGTCCTGACTTTC,CASSSSRFAGANVLTF
-,TRBJ2-5,TRBV18,many,TGTGCCAGCTCACCAAACCAGGCACCTCATGGGACCCAGTACTTC,CASSPNQAPHGTQYF
TRBD1,TRBJ2-5,TRBV9,-,TGTGCCAGCAGCGTAGTCGGGACAGAAGAGACCCAGTACTTC,CASSVVGTEETQYF
-,TRBJ1-2,TRBV9,-,TGTGCCAGCAGCGTCCATCCGACAGACTATGGCTACACCTTC,CASSVHPTDYGYTF
-,TRBJ1-5,TRBV19,-,TGTGCCAGTAGGATAGGCCACAACCAGCCCCAGCATTTT,CASRIGHNQPQHF
-,TRBJ1-2,TRBV18,-,TGTGCCAGCTCACCACTTCCAGTCACCAAAAACTATGGCTACACCTTC,CASSPLPVTKNYGYTF
-,TRBJ1-1,TRBV29-1,few,TGCAGCGGCGCAGGGGACATGAACACTGAAGCTTTCTTT,CSGAGDMNTEAFF
-,TRBJ2-7,TRBV5-4,-,TGTGCCAGCAGCTTCCTAGGGGTACACGAGCAGTACTTC,CASSFLGVHEQYF
-,TRBJ2-5,TRBV7-9,-,TGTGCCAGCAGCTTACGTAGCAACCAAGAGACCCAGTACTTC,CASSLRSNQETQYF
TRBD2,TRBJ2-1,TRBV7-6,-,TGTGCCAGCAGCCGTAGCGGGAGGGTGGATGAGCAGTTCTTC,CASSRSGRVDEQFF
TRBD1,TRBJ2-7,TRBV18,few,TGTGCCAGCTCACCTCGACAGGGGGAGAACGAGCAGTACTTC,CASSPRQGENEQYF
-,TRBJ1-1,TRBV18,few,TGTGCCAGCTCCAGGGACAAGAACACTGAAGCTTTCTTT,CASSRDKNTEAFF
TRBD2,TRBJ2-3,TRBV30,-,TGTGCCTGGAGTGGGAGCGGGAGGGCTACAGATACGCAGTATTTT,CAWSGSGRATDTQYF
-,TRBJ1-2,TRBV11-2,-,TGTGCCAGCAGCTTAGGAGGGTATGGCTACACCTTC,CASSLGGYGYTF
-,TRBJ2-7,TRBV4-2,-,TGTGCCAGCAGCCCCCTTCGGGGCGGGGATTCTGAGCAGTACTTC,CASSPLRGGDSEQYF
TRBD1,TRBJ1-2,TRBV6-5,-,TGTGCCAGCAGTAGAACTACAGGGGCTGGCTACACCTTC,CASSRTTGAGYTF
-,TRBJ1-1,TRBV21-1,few,TGTGCCAGCACCCCGACAGGGGGGAGCACTGAAGCTTTCTTT,CASTPTGGSTEAFF
-,TRBJ2-7,TRBV19,few,TGTGCCAGTAGTATACTTGGCGGGACCCCCTACGAGCAGTACTTC,CASSILGGTPYEQYF
-,TRBJ1-2,TRBV7-9,few,TGTGCCAGCAGCTCTAGACCGCTTGACTATGGCTACACCTTC,CASSSRPLDYGYTF
-,TRBJ1-1,TRBV5-6,-,TGTGCCAGCAGCCCGACAGGCCTGAGGACTGAAGCTTTCTTT,CASSPTGLRTEAFF
-,TRBJ1-3,TRBV4-1,few,TGCGCCAGCAGCCAAAGGGGGGGCTCTGGAAACACCATATATTTT,CASSQRGGSGNTIYF
TRBD1,TRBJ2-7,TRBV10-3,-,TGTGCCATCAGTGAGTACCAGGGGGCCTCCTACGAGCAGTACTTC,CAISEYQGASYEQYF
TRBD1,TRBJ1-4,TRBV4-1,-,TGCGCCAGCAGCCCAGGGACAGGGGAAAAACTGTTTTTT,CASSPGTGEKLFF
-,TRBJ1-1,TRBV7-9,-,TGTGCCAGCAGCTTAGAAAACGGAGCGAACACTGAAGCTTTCTTT,CASSLENGANTEAFF
-,TRBJ1-4,TRBV4-1,-,TGCGCCAGCAGCCAAGAGGGGAAGGGAGGGACTCTGTTTTTT,CASSQEGKGGTLFF
-,TRBJ1-1,TRBV11-2,-,TGTGCCAGCAGCGCACAACCGGGAACTGAAGCTTTCTTT,CASSAQPGTEAFF
TRBD1,TRBJ1-2,TRBV5-1,few,TGCGCCAGCAGCCTTGGGACAGGGAATGGCTACACCTTC,CASSLGTGNGYTF